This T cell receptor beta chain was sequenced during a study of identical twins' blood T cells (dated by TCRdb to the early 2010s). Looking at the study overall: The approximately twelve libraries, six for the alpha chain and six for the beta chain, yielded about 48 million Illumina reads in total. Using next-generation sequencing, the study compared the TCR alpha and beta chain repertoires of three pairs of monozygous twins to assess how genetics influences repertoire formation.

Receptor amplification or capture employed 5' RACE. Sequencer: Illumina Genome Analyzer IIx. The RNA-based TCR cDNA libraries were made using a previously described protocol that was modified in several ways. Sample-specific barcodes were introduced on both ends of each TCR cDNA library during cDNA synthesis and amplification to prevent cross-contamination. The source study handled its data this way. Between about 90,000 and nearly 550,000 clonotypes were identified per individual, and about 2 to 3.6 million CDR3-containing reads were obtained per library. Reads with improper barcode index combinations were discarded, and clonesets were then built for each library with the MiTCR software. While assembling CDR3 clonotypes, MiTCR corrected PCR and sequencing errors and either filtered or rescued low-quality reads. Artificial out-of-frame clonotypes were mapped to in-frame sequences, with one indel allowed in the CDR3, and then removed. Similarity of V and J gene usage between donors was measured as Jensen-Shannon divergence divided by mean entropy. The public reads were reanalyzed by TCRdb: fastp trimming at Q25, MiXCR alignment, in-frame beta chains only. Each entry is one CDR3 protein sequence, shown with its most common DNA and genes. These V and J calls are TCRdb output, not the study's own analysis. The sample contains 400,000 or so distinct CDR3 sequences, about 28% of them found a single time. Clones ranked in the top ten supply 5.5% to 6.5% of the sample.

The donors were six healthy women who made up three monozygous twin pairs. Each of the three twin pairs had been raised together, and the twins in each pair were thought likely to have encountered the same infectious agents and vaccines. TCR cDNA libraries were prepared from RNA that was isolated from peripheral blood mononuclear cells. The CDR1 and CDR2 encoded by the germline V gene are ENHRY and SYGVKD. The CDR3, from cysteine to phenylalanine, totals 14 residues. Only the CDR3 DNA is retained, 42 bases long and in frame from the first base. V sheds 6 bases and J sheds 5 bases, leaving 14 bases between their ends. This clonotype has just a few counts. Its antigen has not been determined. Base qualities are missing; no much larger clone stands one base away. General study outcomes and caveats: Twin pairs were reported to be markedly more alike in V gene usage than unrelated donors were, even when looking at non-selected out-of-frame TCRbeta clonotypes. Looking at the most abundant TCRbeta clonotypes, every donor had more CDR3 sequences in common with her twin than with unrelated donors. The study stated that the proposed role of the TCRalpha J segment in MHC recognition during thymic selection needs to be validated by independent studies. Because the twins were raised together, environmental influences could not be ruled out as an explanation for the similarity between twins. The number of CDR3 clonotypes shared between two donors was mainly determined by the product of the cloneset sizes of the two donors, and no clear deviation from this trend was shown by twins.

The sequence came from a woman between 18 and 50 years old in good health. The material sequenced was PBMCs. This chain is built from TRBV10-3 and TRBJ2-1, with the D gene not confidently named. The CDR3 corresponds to CAIRPLGPNNEQFF. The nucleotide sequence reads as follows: TGTGCCATCAGGCCGCTCGGACCCAACAATGAGCAGTTCTTC.